This T cell receptor beta chain was obtained from a study of blood T cell repertoires in COVID-19. Overall study context: Whether acute or convalescent, the COVID-19 samples came from the United States, Italy and Spain. PBMCs, B-cell-depleted T cells, or T cells were the source of the cDNA or gDNA that made up the material.

In the source study's methods: For nucleated cells, counts were estimated from reference gene primer amplification. This table comes from immunoSEQ multiplex PCR, and its TCRdb copy is limited to in-frame clones, with some not included. V and J calls and clone size come straight from that table; D and trimming were deduced from the DNA. The table records tens of thousands of clones, around 84% of them present only once. Unmatched junction bases numbered 7, after V lost 3 bases and J lost 7 bases. The CDR3 spans 15 residues. The germline V gene encodes CDR1 SGDLS and CDR2 YYNGEE. The clonotype was recovered from a man aged 50 to 60 with active COVID-19. This rearrangement joins TRBV9 to TRBJ2-2, with 9 bases that match TRBD1. Sequenced input: peripheral blood. Written as DNA, the CDR3 is TGTGCCAGCAGCGGAACAGGGGGACAGGGCGGGGAGCTGTTTTTT. It is translated as CASSGTGGQGGELFF.